The 8 T cell receptor beta chains below were found in one sample sequenced in a study of T-cell reconstitution after alpha-beta-depleted transplantation in children. Researchers prepared the TCRbeta library using unique molecular identifiers, the study reports. TCRdb re-called the PCR reads through MiXCR, storing one row per CDR3 protein. The sample has 610,000 or so distinct CDR3 sequences, 20% to 30% seen once; the top ten hold 35% to 40%. Sequences were derived from PBMCs, sampled before TCRalphabeta/CD19-depleted stem cell transplant. These receptors were obtained from a boy under three years old with Wiskott-Aldrich syndrome, due to receive a stem cell transplant.

This clonotype was found a few times. The gene calls are TRBV5-1 and TRBJ1-4; D gene ambiguous. Germline lookup yields CDR1 SGHRS and CDR2 YFSETQ. The V end lost 5 bases, the J end lost 5 bases, and 7 bases lay between the germline ends. The CDR3 loop spans 12 amino acids. The CDR3 DNA sequence: TGCGCCAGCAGACAACCGAATGAAAAACTGTTTTTT. It encodes CASRQPNEKLFF.

The chain links TRBV20-1 to TRBJ1-4; no definite D call. V was pared by 2 bases and J by 7 bases, with 11 bases between. The CDR3 totals 13 residues. Germline V gives CDR1 DFQATT, CDR2 SNEGSKA (reference sequence). CDR3 sequence: CSARRPAGEKLFF. Here the CDR3 DNA reads TGCAGTGCTAGACGCCCAGCCGGTGAAAAACTGTTTTTT.

CDR3 sequence reads: CASREWSVNEQFF. The CDR3 DNA reads as TGCGCCAGCAGGGAGTGGTCGGTTAATGAGCAGTTCTTC. V usage is TRBV5-1 and J usage is TRBJ2-1; D ambiguous. The length of the CDR3 is 13 residues. Trimming cost V 5 bases and J 7 bases, with 13 bases left between them. CDR1 and CDR2 (germline): SGHRS, YFSETQ.

This clonotype was found a few times. The rearrangement uses TRBV27 and TRBJ2-1; 9 nucleotides align to TRBD1. The V gene end was trimmed by 6 bases and the J gene end by 4 bases; junction bases not matched to a gene: 7. The CDR3 has 15 amino acids. CDR1 and CDR2 from the germline V gene are MNHEY and SMNVEV (reference sequence). The CDR3 region is CASSEPGQGYNEQFF. The CDR3 DNA sequence: TGTGCCAGCAGCGAGCCGGGACAGGGATACAATGAGCAGTTCTTC.

In this sample, this clonotype turned up a few times. The chain has TRBV20-1 and TRBJ2-7; 8 bases map to TRBD2. V was clipped by 6 bases and J by 5 bases; unmatched bases: 6. Germline CDR1 DFQATT, CDR2 SNEGSKA (reference sequence). CDR3 size: 12 residues. The CDR3 nucleotides are TGCAGTGCCAGCGGGAGATCCCACGAGCAGTACTTC. It codes for CSASGRSHEQYF.

This clonotype was picked up a small number of times. CDR3 protein: CASSFAGTPYNEQFF. For the CDR3, the DNA is TGTGCCAGCAGCTTCGCCGGGACACCTTACAATGAGCAGTTCTTC. This chain connects TRBV7-8 to TRBJ2-1; weak D call: TRBD1 (6 bases). Germline CDR1 reads SGHVS; CDR2 reads FQNEAQ. Trimming left V 3 bases short and J 4 bases short, with 13 bases between. The CDR3 loop spans 15 amino acids.

The V gene is TRBV20-1, the J gene TRBJ1-6; perhaps TRBD1 as D (5 bases). From germline, CDR1 is DFQATT and CDR2 SNEGSKA (reference sequence). V was cut by 1 base and J by 10 bases, with 14 bases left in between. The CDR3 sequence is 14 residues long. The CDR3 here is CSARVQGEGSPLHF. The DNA for the CDR3 is TGCAGTGCTAGAGTCCAGGGCGAAGGGTCACCCCTCCACTTT.

This clonotype was picked up one time. The rearrangement links TRBV10-3 to TRBJ2-6; 7 bases match TRBD1. With 8 bases clipped from V and 1 base from J, the junction kept 2 bases outside the gene matches. In germline, CDR1 is ENHRY, CDR2 SYGVKD. The CDR3 is 14 residues long. The CDR3 loop reads CAIQQGSGANVLTF. The CDR3 nucleotides are TGTGCCATCCAACAGGGGTCTGGGGCCAACGTCCTGACTTTC.